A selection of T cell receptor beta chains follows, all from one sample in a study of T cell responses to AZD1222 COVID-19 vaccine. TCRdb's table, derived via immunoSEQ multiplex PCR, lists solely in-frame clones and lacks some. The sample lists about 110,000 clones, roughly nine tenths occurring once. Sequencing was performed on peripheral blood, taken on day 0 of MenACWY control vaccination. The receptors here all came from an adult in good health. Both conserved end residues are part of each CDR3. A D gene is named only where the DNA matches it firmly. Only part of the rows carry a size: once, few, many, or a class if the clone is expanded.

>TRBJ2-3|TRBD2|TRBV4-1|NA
TGCGCCAGCAGCCTGTGGGAGGGCCTCACAGATACGCAGTATTTT
CASSLWEGLTDTQYF
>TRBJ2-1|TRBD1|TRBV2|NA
TGTGCCAGCAGTCCGGGACAGGGGCTAGGTGAGCAGTTCTTC
CASSPGQGLGEQFF
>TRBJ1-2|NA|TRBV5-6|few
TGTGCCAGCAGCGCCCGCCGGGACGGAAACTATGGCTACACCTTC
CASSARRDGNYGYTF
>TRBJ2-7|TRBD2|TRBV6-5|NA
TGTGCCAGCAGTTACTCGGGAGGGTTCGGGCTCGAGCAGTACTTC
CASSYSGGFGLEQYF
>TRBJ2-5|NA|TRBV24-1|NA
TGTGCCACCAGTGAGCCCCGTGGTCCTGGAGAGACCCAGTACTTC
CATSEPRGPGETQYF
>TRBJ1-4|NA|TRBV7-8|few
TGTGCCAGCAGCTTAGGCTTCACCAGGGATGAAAAACTGTTTTTT
CASSLGFTRDEKLFF
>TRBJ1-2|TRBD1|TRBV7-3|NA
TGTGCCAGCAGCACCGGACAGGGGGACTATGGCTACACCTTC
CASSTGQGDYGYTF
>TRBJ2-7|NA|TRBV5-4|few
TGTGCCAGCAGCTTGCAAGGGTCGTCCTACGAGCAGTACTTC
CASSLQGSSYEQYF
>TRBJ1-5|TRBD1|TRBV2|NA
TGTGCCAGCAGTGAACGGACAGGGTTACAGCCCCAGCATTTT
CASSERTGLQPQHF
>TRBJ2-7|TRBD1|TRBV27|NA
TGTGCCAGCAGAAAGACAGGGGTTACCTACGAGCAGTACTTC
CASRKTGVTYEQYF
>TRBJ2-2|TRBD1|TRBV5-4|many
TGTGCCAGCAGCTTACAGGGGTCCGGGGAGCTGTTTTTT
CASSLQGSGELFF
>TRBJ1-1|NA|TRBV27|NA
TGTGCCAGTTACAGCTCCATGAACACTGAAGCTTTCTTT
CASYSSMNTEAFF
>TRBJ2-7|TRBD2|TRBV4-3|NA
TGCGCCAGCAGCCCGCAGGGACTAGCGGGGGGGACCTCCTACGAGCAGTACTTC
CASSPQGLAGGTSYEQYF
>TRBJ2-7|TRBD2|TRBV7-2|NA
TGTGCCAGCAGCCCGAAGCGAAGCGGGGGGCTTGAGCAGTACTTC
CASSPKRSGGLEQYF
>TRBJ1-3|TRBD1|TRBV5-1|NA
TGCGCCAGCAGCTCTGGACAGGGCGGGGACACCATATATTTT
CASSSGQGGDTIYF
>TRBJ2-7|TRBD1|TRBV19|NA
TGTGCCAGTAGTATGGGACAGATCTCCTACGAGCAGTACTTC
CASSMGQISYEQYF
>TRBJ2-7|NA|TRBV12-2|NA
TGTGCAAGTCGCCTCCGGGACAGGGGCCATCGAAAGCCCTGCGAGCAGTACTTC
CASRLRDRGHRKPCEQYF
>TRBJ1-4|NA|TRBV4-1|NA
TGCGCCAGCAGCCAAGAGGTCGCTTTGACTAATGAAAAACTGTTTTTT
CASSQEVALTNEKLFF
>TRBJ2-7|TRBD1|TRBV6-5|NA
TGTGCCAGCAGCGGAGGACAGGGGGCGACCGAGCAGTACTTC
CASSGGQGATEQYF
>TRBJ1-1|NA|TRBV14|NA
TGTGCCAGCAGCCACGGAACAGGGAGAACTGAAGCTTTCTTT
CASSHGTGRTEAFF
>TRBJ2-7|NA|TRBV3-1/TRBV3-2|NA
TGTGCCAGCAGCCAAGCAGTAAGCTCCTACGAGCAGTACTTC
CASSQAVSSYEQYF
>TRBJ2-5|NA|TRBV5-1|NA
TGCGCCAGCAATCGGGGTCCACAAGAGACCCAGTACTTC
CASNRGPQETQYF
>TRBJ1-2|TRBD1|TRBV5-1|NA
TGCGCCAGCAGCGCGGACAGGACGGTCTACACCTTC
CASSADRTVYTF
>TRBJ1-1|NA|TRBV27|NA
TGTGCCAGCAGTTTAGGGGACACGACATCTGAAGCTTTCTTT
CASSLGDTTSEAFF
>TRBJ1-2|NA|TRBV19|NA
TGTGCCAGTAGTATAGGTGCAGGTATCTATGGCTACACCTTC
CASSIGAGIYGYTF
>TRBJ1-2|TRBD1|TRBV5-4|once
TGTGCCAGCAGCTTACAGGGGGCTGGGGGCTACACCTTC
CASSLQGAGGYTF
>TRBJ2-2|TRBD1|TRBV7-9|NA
TGTGCCAGCAGCTTAGGACAGGGTTACACCGGGGAGCTGTTTTTT
CASSLGQGYTGELFF
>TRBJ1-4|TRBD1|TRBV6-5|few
TGTGCCAGCAGGGAGTGGGGACAGAAGAATGAAAAACTGTTTTTT
CASREWGQKNEKLFF
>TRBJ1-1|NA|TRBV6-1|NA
TGTGCCAGCAGTGAACCGGGACACGCGATCTTCACTGAAGCTTTCTTT
CASSEPGHAIFTEAFF
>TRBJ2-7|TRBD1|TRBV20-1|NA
TGCAGTGCTAGTATTCCCGTCGACAGGGGGACTGGCGAGCAGTACTTC
CSASIPVDRGTGEQYF
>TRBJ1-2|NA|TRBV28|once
TGTGCCAGCACGTCACCGGCCGGGGGAACATATGGCTACACCTTC
CASTSPAGGTYGYTF
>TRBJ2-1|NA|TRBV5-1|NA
TGCGCCAGCAGCCCGGGGGTATCGCTGGTCAATGAGCAGTTCTTC
CASSPGVSLVNEQFF
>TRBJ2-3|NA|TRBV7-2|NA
TGTGCCAGCAGCTTAGAGGTTGCATACACAGATACGCAGTATTTT
CASSLEVAYTDTQYF
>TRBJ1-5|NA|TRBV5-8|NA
TGTGCCAGCTCCCCCCAAGGGGGACCCCAGCATTTT
CASSPQGGPQHF
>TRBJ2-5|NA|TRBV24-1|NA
TGTGCCACCAGTGTTGCTGGAGAAGAGACCCAGTACTTC
CATSVAGEETQYF
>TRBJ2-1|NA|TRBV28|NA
TGTGCCAGCAGTTTACGGGTAGGCGACAATGAGCAGTTCTTC
CASSLRVGDNEQFF
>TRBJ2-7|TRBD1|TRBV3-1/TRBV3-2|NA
TGTGCCAGCAGGAACTCGGGACAGGGGGCGATGGAGCAGTACTTC
CASRNSGQGAMEQYF
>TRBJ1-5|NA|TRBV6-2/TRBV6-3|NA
TGTGCCAGCAGTTCCTGGGGTAATCAGCCCCAGCATTTT
CASSSWGNQPQHF
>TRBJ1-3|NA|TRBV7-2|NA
TGTGCCAGCAGCACGCCTCCCCCAGCGGGTATGGGTGGAAACACCATATATTTT
CASSTPPPAGMGGNTIYF
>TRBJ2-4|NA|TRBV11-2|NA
TGTGCCAGCAGCTTAGGGGGGTACCTTAGGGTAGCCAAAAACATTCAGTACTTC
CASSLGGYLRVAKNIQYF
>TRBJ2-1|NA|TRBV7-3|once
TGTGCCAGCAGCTTAACAGGGGCGCCGGGCAGTGAGCAGTTCTTC
CASSLTGAPGSEQFF
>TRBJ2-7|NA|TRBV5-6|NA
TGTGCCAGCAGCTTCACGGACGAGCAGTACTTC
CASSFTDEQYF
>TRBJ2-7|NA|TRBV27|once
TGTGCCAGCAGCCCCTCAAACCCGAAGGGGAACTACGAGCAGTACTTC
CASSPSNPKGNYEQYF
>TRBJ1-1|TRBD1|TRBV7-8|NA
TGTGCCAGCAGCCCAGGGGGTCGGGCGGGGAACACTGAAGCTTTCTTT
CASSPGGRAGNTEAFF
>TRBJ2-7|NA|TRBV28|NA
TGTGCCAGCAGTTCCCCCCGCGAGCAGTACTTC
CASSSPREQYF
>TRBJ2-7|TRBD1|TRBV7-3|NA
TGTGCCAGCAGCTCGGGACAGGGGTCCCACGAGCAGTACTTC
CASSSGQGSHEQYF
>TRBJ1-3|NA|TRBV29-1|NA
TGCAGCGGGGGGCCGAGCTCTGGAAACACCATATATTTT
CSGGPSSGNTIYF
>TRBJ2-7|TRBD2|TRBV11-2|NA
TGTGCCAGCAGCTTAATGGGCGTAGCGGGGAGCGAGCAGTACTTC
CASSLMGVAGSEQYF
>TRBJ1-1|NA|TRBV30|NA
TGTGCCTGGAGTATAGGGGGGCCAACTGAAGCTTTCTTT
CAWSIGGPTEAFF
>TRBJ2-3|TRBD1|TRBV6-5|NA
TGTGCCAGCAGTTGGGAGACAGGGGCCGGCACAGATACGCAGTATTTT
CASSWETGAGTDTQYF
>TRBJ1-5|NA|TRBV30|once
TGTGCCTGGAGTGTACATCCGACGGGGGCCCAGCATTTT
CAWSVHPTGAQHF
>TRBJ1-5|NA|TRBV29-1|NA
TGCAGCGCTCGGTCCGGGGATAGCAATCAGCCCCAGCATTTT
CSARSGDSNQPQHF
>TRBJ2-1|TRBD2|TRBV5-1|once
TGCGCCAGCAGCTTGGGGCTAGCGGTCTACAATGAGCAGTTCTTC
CASSLGLAVYNEQFF
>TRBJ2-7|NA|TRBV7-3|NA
TGTGCCAGCAGCTCCCCCCCAAAAGCGGACGTTTGCTACGAGCAGTACTTC
CASSSPPKADVCYEQYF
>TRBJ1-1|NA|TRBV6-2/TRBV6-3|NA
TGTGCCAGCAGTTCCTGGGGGCAGGGCAGGGCTGAAGCTTTCTTT
CASSSWGQGRAEAFF
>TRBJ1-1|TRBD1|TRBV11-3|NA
TGTGCCAGCAGCCCGACGACAGGGACTGAAGCTTTCTTT
CASSPTTGTEAFF
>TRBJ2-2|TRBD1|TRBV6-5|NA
TGTGCCAGCAGCCCCCAGGGACAGGGGGTCGGGGAGCTGTTTTTT
CASSPQGQGVGELFF
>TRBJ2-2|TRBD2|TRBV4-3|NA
TGCGCCAGCAGCCAACTACTAGCGGGGGCAACCGGGGAGCTGTTTTTT
CASSQLLAGATGELFF